This T cell receptor (beta chain) was documented in a study of CD8 T cells in ankylosing spondylitis. The CDR3 sequence is 13 residues long. Trimming left V 5 bases short and J 3 bases short, with 10 bases between. Germline V gene data show CDR1 as KGHDR and CDR2 as SFDVKD. TCRdb fed the 5' RACE reads into MiXCR, producing one record per CDR3 protein. The table shows about 160,000 distinct CDR3 sequences, with 9.5% to 10% occurring only once. The chain joins TRBV24-1 to TRBJ2-7; D is unresolved. The sequenced sample was blood, either unsorted or a sorted T cell fraction (not recorded which). The receptor was derived from a female donor with ankylosing spondylitis or in good health (not recorded which). The CDR3 sequence is CATSAMNSYEQYF. In DNA form, the CDR3 reads TGTGCCACCAGTGCTATGAACAGCTACGAGCAGTACTTC.